This T cell receptor (beta chain) came from a study of T cell changes during pregnancy in multiple sclerosis. The ends lost 3 bases at V and 0 bases at J; junction bases unmatched: 12. Germline V gene lookup returns CDR1 SGDLS and CDR2 YYNGEE. The CDR3 covers 18 residues. The table came from immunoSEQ multiplex PCR; TCRdb's copy has only in-frame clones and leaves some out. Of 40,000 to 60,000 clones in the sample, about 90% are singletons; the top ten hold roughly 10%. The sequence was collected from a female donor with multiple sclerosis, enrolled in a pregnancy study. Sample: CD8+ T cells from peripheral blood mononuclear cells, taken after pregnancy. The chain employs TRBV9 and TRBJ1-1; 9 positions agree with TRBD1. Here the CDR3 reads CASSDSIGQGTLNTEAFF. CDR3 in DNA: TGTGCCAGCAGCGACTCAATTGGACAGGGGACTTTGAACACTGAAGCTTTCTTT.